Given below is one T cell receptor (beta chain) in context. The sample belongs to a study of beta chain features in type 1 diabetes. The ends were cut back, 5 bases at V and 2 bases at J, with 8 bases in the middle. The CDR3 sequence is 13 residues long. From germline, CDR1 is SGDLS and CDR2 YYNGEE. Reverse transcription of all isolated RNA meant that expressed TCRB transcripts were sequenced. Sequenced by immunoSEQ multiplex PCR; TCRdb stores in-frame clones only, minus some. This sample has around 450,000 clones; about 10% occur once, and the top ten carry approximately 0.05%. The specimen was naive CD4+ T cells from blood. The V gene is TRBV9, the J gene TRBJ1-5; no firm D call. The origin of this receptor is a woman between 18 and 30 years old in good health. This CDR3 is CASSLRGNQPQHF. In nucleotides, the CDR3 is TGTGCCAGCAGTCTTCGTGGCAATCAGCCCCAGCATTTT.